This entry lists 14 T cell receptor beta chains sequenced from one sample in a study of cytomegalovirus exposure and HLA in healthy donors. Use of 60 Vbeta and 13 Jbeta primers characterized the PCR. Measured with immunoSEQ multiplex PCR; TCRdb has only the in-frame clones, and not every one. The sample has 100,000 to 150,000 clones; around 76% are singletons. The source material was PBMCs. These receptors originate from a male donor in good health and CMV-seronegative.

The gene calls are TRBV28 and TRBJ2-5; 7 bases fit TRBD2. This CDR3 spans 15 amino acids. The germline V gene encodes CDR1 MDHEN and CDR2 SYDVKM. The V gene end was trimmed by 1 base and the J gene end by 5 bases; junction bases not matched to a gene: 7. The CDR3 DNA follows: TGTGCCAGCAGTTTATTTGCGGGAGAAGGGGAGACCCAGTACTTC. Translating it yields CASSLFAGEGETQYF.

This clone appeared a few times. This chain links TRBV21-1 with TRBJ1-4. TRBV21-1 is designated a pseudogene. This CDR3 comprises 15 residues. The CDR3 sequence is CASSKLGGNNEKLFF. The CDR3 DNA reads as TGTGCCAGCAGCAAACTGGGAGGAAATAATGAAAAACTGTTTTTT.

The chain is built from TRBV4-1 and TRBJ1-2; TRBD1 might be the D (6 bases). The length of the CDR3 is 15 residues. The V end was cut by 8 bases, the J end by 3 bases, with 19 bases between. In germline, CDR1 is MGHRA, CDR2 YSYEKL. The CDR3 nucleotides are TGCGCCAGCCGGGGTGGGACATACCGGGACTATGGCTACACCTTC. Its translation is CASRGGTYRDYGYTF.

CDR3: CASSVGGNADTQYF. The CDR3 nucleotides are TGCGCCAGCAGCGTTGGGGGCAATGCAGATACGCAGTATTTT. The J gene is TRBJ2-3, the V gene TRBV5-1, with a possible D match to TRBD1 (6 bases). Germline loops: CDR1 SGHRS, CDR2 YFSETQ. CDR3 length equals 14 residues. Trimming removed 4 bases at V and 4 bases at J, with 13 bases between.

The rearrangement joins TRBV4-2 to TRBJ2-5; possibly TRBD1 for D (6 bases). CDR1 is LGHNA, CDR2 YNFKEQ, per germline. The CDR3 is 14 residues long. V lost 2 bases and J lost 3, with 10 bases in between. The CDR3 DNA reads TGTGCCAGCAGCCAATCTTCAGGGGAAGAGACCCAGTACTTC. This translates into CASSQSSGEETQYF.

A note on this clone: One end of the junction fails to match germline, which may point to a read error. The V call is TRBV29-1, the J call TRBJ2-1; 13 positions match TRBD2. CDR3 length equals 15 residues. The V gene's germline CDR1 is SQVTM and CDR2 ANQGSEA. DNA for the CDR3: TGCAGCGTCGAAGACGGACTAGCGGGAGTGAATGAGCAGTTCTTC. Residues: CSVEDGLAGVNEQFF.

This rearrangement joins TRBV9 to TRBJ2-5, with TRBD2 matching 8 bases. Germline V lookup: CDR1 SGDLS, CDR2 YYNGEE. V lost 0 bases and J lost 1; bases outside the gene matches: 5. The CDR3 runs to 16 residues. The CDR3 DNA sequence: TGTGCCAGCAGCGTAGGCGTAGCGGGGTCCCAAGAGACCCAGTACTTC. It yields the protein CASSVGVAGSQETQYF.

The chain combines TRBV2 with TRBJ2-1; 8 bases align to TRBD1. V gave up 6 bases and J gave up 3 bases; unmatched junction bases: 10. CDR1 and CDR2 from the germline V gene are SNHLY and FYNNEI. This CDR3 is 16 amino acids long. Here the CDR3 reads CASRPTRTGSYNEQFF. CDR3 coding DNA: TGTGCCAGCAGGCCTACACGGACAGGGAGCTACAATGAGCAGTTCTTC. Complete variable domain (other parts from reference TRBV2 and TRBJ2-1): EPEVTQTPSHQVTQMGQEVILRCVPISNHLYFYWYRQILGQKVEFLVSFYNNEISEKSEIFDDQFSVERPDGSNFTLKIRSTKLEDSAMYFCASRPTRTGSYNEQFFGPGTRLTVL.

This chain uses TRBV28 with TRBJ1-1; no clear D. The length of the CDR3 is 14 residues. Germline V gene sequence: CDR1 MDHEN, CDR2 SYDVKM. The V end lost 2 bases, the J end lost 4 bases, and 11 bases lay between the germline ends. The CDR3 DNA sequence: TGTGCCAGCAGTTTAACGCAGGCTCGCACTGAAGCTTTCTTT. As protein: CASSLTQARTEAFF.

CDR3 protein: CASSVESNEQFF. The DNA for the CDR3 is TGTGCCAGCAGCGTAGAGAGCAATGAGCAGTTCTTC. The chain uses TRBV9 and TRBJ2-1; D gene unclear. The CDR3 loop spans 12 amino acids. Germline CDR1 is SGDLS and CDR2 is YYNGEE. V lost 0 bases and J lost 6, with 4 bases in between.

There are a few counts of this clone. The chain uses TRBV28 and TRBJ2-7; possibly TRBD1 for D (6 bases). The CDR3 consists of 15 residues. Germline lookup yields CDR1 MDHEN and CDR2 SYDVKM. V lost 5 bases to trimming and J lost 9 bases, with 23 bases between them. The chain's CDR3 is CASSLLSLPDRGQYF. CDR3 DNA: TGTGCCAGCAGTCTTCTAAGCCTACCGGACAGAGGGCAGTACTTC.

The chain carries TRBV5-6 and TRBJ2-7, with 9 bases matching TRBD1. Germline assignment: CDR1 SGHDT and CDR2 YYEEEE. The V segment lost 4 bases and the J segment 2 bases; nucleotides outside the gene matches: 7. The CDR3 sequence is 15 residues long. Here the CDR3 reads CASSTPGQGTYEQYF. CDR3 sequence (DNA): TGTGCCAGCAGCACACCGGGACAGGGAACCTACGAGCAGTACTTC.

This chain uses TRBV7-8 with TRBJ2-7; 9 nucleotides match TRBD1. There are 15 residues in the CDR3. Germline V CDR1 and CDR2: SGHVS, FQNEAQ. The V gene end was trimmed by 3 bases and the J gene end by 6 bases; junction bases not matched to a gene: 9. CDR3 coding DNA: TGTGCCAGCAGCTTCGACGGGACAGGGTACCGCGAGCAGTACTTC. This codes for CASSFDGTGYREQYF.

The gene calls are TRBV14 and TRBJ2-3, with D hard to call. In germline, CDR1 is SGHDN, CDR2 FVKESK. The CDR3 covers 13 residues. V lost 0 bases to trimming and J lost 9 bases, with 10 bases between them. The DNA of the CDR3 is TGTGCCAGCAGCCAAGATATGGCCAAGACGCAGTATTTT. It is translated as CASSQDMAKTQYF.